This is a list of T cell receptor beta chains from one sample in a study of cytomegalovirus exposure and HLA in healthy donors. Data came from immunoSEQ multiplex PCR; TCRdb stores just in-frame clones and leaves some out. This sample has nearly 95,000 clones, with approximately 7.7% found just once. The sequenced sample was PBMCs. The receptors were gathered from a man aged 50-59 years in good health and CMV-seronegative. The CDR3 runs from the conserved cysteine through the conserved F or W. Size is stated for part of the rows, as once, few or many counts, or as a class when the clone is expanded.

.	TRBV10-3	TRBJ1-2	CAISEDRGGYGYTF
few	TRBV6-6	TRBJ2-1	CASRTGQGGNEQFF
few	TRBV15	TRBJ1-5	CATSRQGAEQPQHF
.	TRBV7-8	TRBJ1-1	CASSFSGTEAFF
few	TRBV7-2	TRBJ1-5	CASSWLGKDQPQHF
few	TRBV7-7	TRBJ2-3	CASSYLAGGFTDTQYF
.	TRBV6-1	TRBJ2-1	CASSELPGPYNEQFF
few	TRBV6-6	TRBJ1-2	CASRQGASGYTF
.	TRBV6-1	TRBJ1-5	CASSLRQGDQPQHF
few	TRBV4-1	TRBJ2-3	CASSQVGIAGRADTQYF
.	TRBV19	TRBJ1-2	CASRVDRGYGYTF
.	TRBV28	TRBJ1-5	CASRTDRGGSNQPQHF
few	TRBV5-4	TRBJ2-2	CASRTGNTGELFF
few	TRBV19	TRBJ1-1	CASSVSGTLLGTEAFF
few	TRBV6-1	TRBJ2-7	CASLDSYEQYF
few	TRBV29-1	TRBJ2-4	CSVEVIAKNIQYF
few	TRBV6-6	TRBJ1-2	CASSQDGGGYTF
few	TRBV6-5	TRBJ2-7	CASSYSGKTGTYEQYF
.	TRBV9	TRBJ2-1	CASSVLSVANEQFF
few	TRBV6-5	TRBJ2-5	CASSPRQYQETQYF
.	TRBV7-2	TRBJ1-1	CASSSVGGGAFF
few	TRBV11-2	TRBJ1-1	CASSPRGIAPLNTEAFF
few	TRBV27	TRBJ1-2	CASGSPWATGGYTF
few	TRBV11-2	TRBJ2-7	CASSLMTSGTPEQYF
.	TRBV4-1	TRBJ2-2	CASSQVFAGQGNTGELFF
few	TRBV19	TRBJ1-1	CASSDYHRAMNTEAFF
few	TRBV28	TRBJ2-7	CASSRVSLIREQYF
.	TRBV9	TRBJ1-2	CASSLSTGANYGYTF
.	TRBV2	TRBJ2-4	CASSRGLAKNIQYF
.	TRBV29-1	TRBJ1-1	CSVPFGGQPNTEAFF
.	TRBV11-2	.	CASSSGPGGDSYEQYF
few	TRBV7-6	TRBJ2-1	CASSLRFAGRMENEQFF
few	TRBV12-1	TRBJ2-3	CASNVHGGVAGGPWTDTQYF
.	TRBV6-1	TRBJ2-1	CASTPLFGGNEQFF
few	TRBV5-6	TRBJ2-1	CASSELTGSGRNEQFF
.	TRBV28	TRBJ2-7	CASSLSQRGYEQYF
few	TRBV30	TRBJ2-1	CAWGLAGGPSIYNEQFF
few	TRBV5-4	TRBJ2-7	CASSPAVGSYEQYF
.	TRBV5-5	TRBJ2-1	CASSAGGGAGYNEQFF
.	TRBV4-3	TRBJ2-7	CASSQDPLTRPRGEQYF
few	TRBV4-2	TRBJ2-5	CASSHRTEETQYF
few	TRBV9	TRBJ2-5	CASSVGNSGVQETQYF
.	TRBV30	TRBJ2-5	CAWSSIRDRVPPDQYF
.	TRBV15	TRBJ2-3	CATTRTGASTDTQYF
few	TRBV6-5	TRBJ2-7	CASSYDNPRESYEQYF
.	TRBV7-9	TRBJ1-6	CASSLAGGDNSPLHF
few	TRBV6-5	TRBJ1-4	CASSTGTEEKLFF
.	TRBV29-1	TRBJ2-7	CSVEDSGQGHREQYF
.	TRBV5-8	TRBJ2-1	CASTRGWDEQFF
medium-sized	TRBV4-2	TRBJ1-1	CASQRTGQGRNTEAFF
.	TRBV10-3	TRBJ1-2	CAISKDSSNYGYTF
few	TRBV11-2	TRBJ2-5	CASSLGLAGRETQYF